This T cell receptor beta chain was found in a study of T cell changes during pregnancy in multiple sclerosis. The CDR3 totals 17 residues. V dropped 4 bases and J dropped 9; count of bases not matched to a gene: 13. CDR1 MNHNS and CDR2 SASEGT come from the germline V gene. Profiled with immunoSEQ multiplex PCR; TCRdb holds only in-frame clones, not every one. The sample has 40,000 or so clones; roughly 91% are singletons. The source material was CD4+ T cells from peripheral blood mononuclear cells, sampled in the third trimester of pregnancy. This chain connects TRBV6-1 to TRBJ2-5; 14 bases map to TRBD2. The sequence was obtained from a female donor with multiple sclerosis, enrolled in a pregnancy study. CDR3 nucleotide sequence: TGTGCCAGCAGTGCCAGTCCCGGGACTAGCGGGAGTCTCTCCCAGTACTTC. Its protein is CASSASPGTSGSLSQYF.